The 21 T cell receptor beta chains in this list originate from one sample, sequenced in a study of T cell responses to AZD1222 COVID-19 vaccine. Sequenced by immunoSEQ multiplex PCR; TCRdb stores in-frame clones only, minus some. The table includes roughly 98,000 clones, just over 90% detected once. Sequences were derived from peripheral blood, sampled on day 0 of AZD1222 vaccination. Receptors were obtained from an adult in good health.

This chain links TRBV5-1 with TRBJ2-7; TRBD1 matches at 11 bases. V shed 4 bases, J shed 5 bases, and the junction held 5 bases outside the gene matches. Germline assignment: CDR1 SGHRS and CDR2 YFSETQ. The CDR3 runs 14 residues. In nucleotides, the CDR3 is TGCGCCAGCAGCATGGACAGGGGGCGAGACGAGCAGTACTTC. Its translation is CASSMDRGRDEQYF.

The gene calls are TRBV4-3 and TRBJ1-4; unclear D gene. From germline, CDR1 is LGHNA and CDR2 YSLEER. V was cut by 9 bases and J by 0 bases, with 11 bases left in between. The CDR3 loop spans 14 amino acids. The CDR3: CASREVATNEKLFF. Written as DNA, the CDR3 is TGCGCCAGTCGGGAAGTCGCAACTAATGAAAAACTGTTTTTT.

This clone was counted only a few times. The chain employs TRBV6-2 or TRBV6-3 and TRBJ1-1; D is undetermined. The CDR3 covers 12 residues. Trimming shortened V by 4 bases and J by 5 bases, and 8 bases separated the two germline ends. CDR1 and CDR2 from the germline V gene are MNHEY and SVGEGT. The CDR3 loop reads CASSFIGTEAFF. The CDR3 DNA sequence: TGTGCCAGCAGTTTCATTGGGACTGAAGCTTTCTTT.

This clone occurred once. Written as DNA, the CDR3 is TGTGCCAGCAGCGTCGAAACAGGGGGAAGAGGGGATAGCAATCAGCCCCAGCATTTT. It is translated as CASSVETGGRGDSNQPQHF. V and J are TRBV2 and TRBJ1-5; 8 bases are shared with TRBD1. J gave up 0 bases and V 6 bases, and 16 bases lay outside the gene matches. Germline loops: CDR1 SNHLY, CDR2 FYNNEI. This CDR3 comprises 19 residues.

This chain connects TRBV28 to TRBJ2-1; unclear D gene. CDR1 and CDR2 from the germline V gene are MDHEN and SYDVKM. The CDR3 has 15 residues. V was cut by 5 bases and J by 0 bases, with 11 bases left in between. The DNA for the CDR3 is TGTGCCAGCAGTCGGACGGCGAGCTCCTACAATGAGCAGTTCTTC. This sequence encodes CASSRTASSYNEQFF.

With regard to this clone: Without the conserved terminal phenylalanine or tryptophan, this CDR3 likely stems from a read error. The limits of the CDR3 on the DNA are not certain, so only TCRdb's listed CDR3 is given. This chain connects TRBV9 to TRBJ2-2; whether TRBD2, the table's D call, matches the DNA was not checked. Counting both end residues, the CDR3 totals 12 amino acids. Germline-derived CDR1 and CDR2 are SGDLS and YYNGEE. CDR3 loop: CASSADGRAWEV.

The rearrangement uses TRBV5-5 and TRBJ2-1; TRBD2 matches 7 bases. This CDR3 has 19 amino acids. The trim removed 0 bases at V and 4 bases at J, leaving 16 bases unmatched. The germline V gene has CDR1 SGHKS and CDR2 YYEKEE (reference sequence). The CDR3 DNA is TGTGCCAGCAGCTTGGAAGTGGGGGGGACCCCGAATAGGTACAATGAGCAGTTCTTC. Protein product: CASSLEVGGTPNRYNEQFF.

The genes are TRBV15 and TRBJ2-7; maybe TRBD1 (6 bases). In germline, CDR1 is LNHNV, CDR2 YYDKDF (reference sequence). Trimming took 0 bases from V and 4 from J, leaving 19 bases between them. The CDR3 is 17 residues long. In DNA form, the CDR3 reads TGTGCCACCAGCAGAGATTGGCCTCCCCAGGGGAAATACGAGCAGTACTTC. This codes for CATSRDWPPQGKYEQYF.

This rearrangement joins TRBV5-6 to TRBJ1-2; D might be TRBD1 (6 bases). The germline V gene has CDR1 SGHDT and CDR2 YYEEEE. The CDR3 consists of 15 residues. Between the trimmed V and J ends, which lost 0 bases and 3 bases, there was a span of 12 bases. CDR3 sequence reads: CASSLVRAGDYGYTF. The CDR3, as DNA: TGTGCCAGCAGCTTGGTCCGGGCAGGGGACTATGGCTACACCTTC.

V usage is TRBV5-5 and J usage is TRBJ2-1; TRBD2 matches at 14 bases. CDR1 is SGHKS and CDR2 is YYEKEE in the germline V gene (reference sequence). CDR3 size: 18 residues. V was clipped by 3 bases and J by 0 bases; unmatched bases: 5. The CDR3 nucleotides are TGTGCCAGCAGCTCCGGGACTAGCGGGGGAAGCTCCTACAATGAGCAGTTCTTC. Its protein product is CASSSGTSGGSSYNEQFF.

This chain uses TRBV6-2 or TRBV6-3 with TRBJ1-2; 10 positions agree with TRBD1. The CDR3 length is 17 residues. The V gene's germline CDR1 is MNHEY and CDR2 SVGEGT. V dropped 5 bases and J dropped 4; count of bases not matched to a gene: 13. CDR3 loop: CASSQTGQGVYSYGYTF. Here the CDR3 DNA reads TGTGCCAGCAGTCAGACCGGACAGGGGGTGTATTCCTATGGCTACACCTTC.

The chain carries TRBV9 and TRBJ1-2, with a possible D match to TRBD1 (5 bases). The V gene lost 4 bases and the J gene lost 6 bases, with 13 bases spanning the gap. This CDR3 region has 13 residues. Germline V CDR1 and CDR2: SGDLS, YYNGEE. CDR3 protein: CASSPGRADGYTF. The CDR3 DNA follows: TGTGCCAGCAGCCCGGGACGAGCTGATGGCTACACCTTC. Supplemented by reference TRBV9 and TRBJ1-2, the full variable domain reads DSGVTQTPKHLITATGQRVTLRCSPRSGDLSVYWYQQSLDQGLQFLIQYYNGEERAKGNILERFSAQQFPDLHSELNLSSLELGDSALYFCASSPGRADGYTFGSGTRLTVV.

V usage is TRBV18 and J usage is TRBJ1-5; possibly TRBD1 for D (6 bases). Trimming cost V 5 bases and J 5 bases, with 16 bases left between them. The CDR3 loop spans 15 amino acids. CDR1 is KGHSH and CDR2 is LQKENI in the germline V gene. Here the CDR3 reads CASSSQGGGDQPQHF. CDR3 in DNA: TGTGCCAGCTCATCACAGGGAGGTGGGGATCAGCCCCAGCATTTT.

The CDR3: CASSEGRGLGEQYF. CDR3 coding DNA: TGTGCCAGCAGTGAGGGTCGGGGTTTGGGGGAGCAGTACTTC. The chain uses TRBV2 and TRBJ2-7, with D possibly TRBD2 on 5 matching bases. V lost 3 bases, J lost 7 bases, and 16 bases lay in between. Germline V gene data show CDR1 as SNHLY and CDR2 as FYNNEI. CDR3 length: 14 amino acids.

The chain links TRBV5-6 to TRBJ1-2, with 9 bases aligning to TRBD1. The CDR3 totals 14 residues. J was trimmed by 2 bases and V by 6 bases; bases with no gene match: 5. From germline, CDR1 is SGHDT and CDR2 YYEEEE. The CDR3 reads CASTLTGGNYGYTF. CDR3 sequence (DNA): TGTGCCAGCACCCTAACAGGGGGCAACTATGGCTACACCTTC.

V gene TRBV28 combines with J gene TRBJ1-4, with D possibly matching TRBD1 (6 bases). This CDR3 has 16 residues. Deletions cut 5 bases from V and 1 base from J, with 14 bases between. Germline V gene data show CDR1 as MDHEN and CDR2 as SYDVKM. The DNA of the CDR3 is TGTGCCAGCAGTCCCGGTGGGGGGCTAACTAATGAAAAACTGTTTTTT. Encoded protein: CASSPGGGLTNEKLFF.

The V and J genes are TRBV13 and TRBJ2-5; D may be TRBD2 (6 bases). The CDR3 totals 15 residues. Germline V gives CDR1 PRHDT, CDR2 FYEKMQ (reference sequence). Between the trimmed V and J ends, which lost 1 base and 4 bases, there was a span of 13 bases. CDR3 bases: TGTGCCAGCAGCTTAGCGGTGACTAGGGGAGAGACCCAGTACTTC. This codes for CASSLAVTRGETQYF.

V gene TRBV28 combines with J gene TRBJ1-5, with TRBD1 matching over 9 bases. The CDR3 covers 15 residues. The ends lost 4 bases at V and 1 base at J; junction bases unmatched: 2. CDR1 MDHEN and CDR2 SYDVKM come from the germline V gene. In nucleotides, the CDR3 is TGTGCCAGCAGTTGGGGGACAGGGAGCAATCAGCCCCAGCATTTT. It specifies CASSWGTGSNQPQHF. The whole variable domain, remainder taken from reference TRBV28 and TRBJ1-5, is DVKVTQSSRYLVKRTGEKVFLECVQDMDHENMFWYRQDPGLGLRLIYFSYDVKMKEKGDIPEGYSVSREKKERFSLILESASTNQTSMYLCASSWGTGSNQPQHFGDGTRLSIL.

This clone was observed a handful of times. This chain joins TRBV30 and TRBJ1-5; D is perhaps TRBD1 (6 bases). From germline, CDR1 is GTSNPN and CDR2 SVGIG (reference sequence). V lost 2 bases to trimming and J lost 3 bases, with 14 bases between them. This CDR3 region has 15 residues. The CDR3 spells CAWSLPGTPNQPQHF. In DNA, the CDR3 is TGTGCCTGGAGTTTGCCCGGGACACCCAATCAGCCCCAGCATTTT.

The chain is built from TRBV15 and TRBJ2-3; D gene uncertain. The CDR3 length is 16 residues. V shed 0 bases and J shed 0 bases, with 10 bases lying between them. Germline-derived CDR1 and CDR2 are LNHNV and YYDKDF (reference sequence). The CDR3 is CATSRDPTASTDTQYF. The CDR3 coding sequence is TGTGCCACCAGCAGAGATCCCACGGCCAGCACAGATACGCAGTATTTT. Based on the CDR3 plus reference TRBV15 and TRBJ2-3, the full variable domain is DAMVIQNPRYQVTQFGKPVTLSCSQTLNHNVMYWYQQKSSQAPKLLFHYYDKDFNNEADTPDNFQSRRPNTSFCFLDIRSPGLGDTAMYLCATSRDPTASTDTQYFGPGTRLTVL.

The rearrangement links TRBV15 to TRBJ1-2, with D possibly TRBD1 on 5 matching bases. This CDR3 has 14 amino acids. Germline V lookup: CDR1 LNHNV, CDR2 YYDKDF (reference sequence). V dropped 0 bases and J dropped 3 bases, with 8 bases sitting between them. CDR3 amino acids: CATSREDSHYGYTF. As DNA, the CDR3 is TGTGCCACCAGCAGAGAAGACAGCCACTATGGCTACACCTTC.